The 23 T cell receptor beta chains listed next were all sequenced from one sample in a study of human T cells and chemical hapten exposure (dated by TCRdb to about 2021). What this sample's time point label stands for: patch test 2, 6 weeks after DPC sensitization. The treatment or condition label for this specimen denotes: therapeutic diphenylcyclopropenone sensitization with weekly scalp DPC. Libraries were constructed by RACE. These reads were obtained on a NextSeq 500. TCRdb's own reprocessing of the public reads used fastp at Q25 and MiXCR and kept productive beta chains. Every CDR3 protein is listed once, alongside the most common genes and DNA of its rows. This sample lists 350,000 to 400,000 distinct CDR3 sequences; nearly 6.5% were detected once. The ten largest clones represent 5% to 6% of the sample. The material sequenced was whole blood, taken in connection with sensitization to the hapten diphenylcyclopropenone (DPC). These receptors all come from a woman aged 18-30 years with alopecia areata. Some clones in this sample may be carry-over from other donors' samples.

The table lists this clonotype with many counts. Here the CDR3 reads CASSREFGNTIYF. Written as DNA, the CDR3 is TGTGCCAGCAGCCGCGAATTCGGAAACACCATATATTTT. The V gene is TRBV14, the J gene TRBJ1-3; no definite D call. Deletions cut 4 bases from V and 4 bases from J, with 8 bases between. The germline CDR1 and CDR2 sequences are SGHDN and FVKESK. This CDR3 comprises 13 residues.

This clonotype has ten or more counts. V gene TRBV6-2 or TRBV6-3 combines with J gene TRBJ2-3; 14 bases are a match to TRBD2. CDR3 length equals 15 residues. Germline assignment: CDR1 MNHEY and CDR2 SVGEGT. V lost 8 bases, J lost 6 bases, and 7 bases stayed unmatched. The CDR3 sequence: CASEGLAGGRDTQYF. The DNA of the CDR3 is TGTGCCAGCGAAGGACTAGCGGGGGGCCGGGATACGCAGTATTTT.

The V and J genes are TRBV25-1 and TRBJ2-7; D not certain. The CDR3 consists of 15 residues. V was clipped by 3 bases and J by 3 bases, with 15 bases between them. CDR1 and CDR2 from the germline V gene are MGHDK and SYGVNS. This CDR3 reads CASSEPDAGVYEQYF. The CDR3 region has the DNA TGTGCCAGCAGTGAGCCTGACGCCGGAGTCTACGAGCAGTACTTC.

This clonotype was counted only a few times. At one end, the junction sequence differs from germline, possibly due to a read error. The V call is TRBV12-3 or TRBV12-4, the J call TRBJ2-7; a possible D gene is TRBD1 (6 bases). The CDR3 loop spans 13 amino acids. CDR3 residues: CASRLGGTYEQYF. The CDR3 DNA follows: TGTGCCAGCAGATTAGGGGGAACCTACGAGCAGTACTTC.

This clonotype was seen at least ten times. The chain has TRBV18 and TRBJ2-7; 8 nucleotides align to TRBD2. Unmatched junction bases numbered 7, after V lost 1 base and J lost 2 bases. The germline V gene encodes CDR1 KGHSH and CDR2 LQKENI. CDR3 length equals 16 residues. The CDR3 coding sequence is TGTGCCAGCTCACCACGAGCAGCGGGGGAAACCTACGAGCAGTACTTC. This encodes CASSPRAAGETYEQYF.

This clonotype was observed a few times. V gene TRBV28 combines with J gene TRBJ1-2; the D is unclear. The V and J ends lost 3 bases and 8 bases respectively, with 16 bases between them. The length of the CDR3 is 14 residues. Germline V gene sequence: CDR1 MDHEN, CDR2 SYDVKM. The CDR3 spells CASSFPGLTWGYTF. The CDR3 nucleotides read TGTGCCAGCAGTTTCCCCGGACTGACCTGGGGCTACACCTTC.

This clonotype was recorded at least ten times. This chain uses TRBV20-1 with TRBJ1-2; TRBD1 aligns across 9 bases. Losses at the gene ends were 2 bases for V and 4 bases for J; bases not matched to a gene: 5. From germline, CDR1 is DFQATT and CDR2 SNEGSKA (reference sequence). The CDR3 has 14 residues. The CDR3 DNA sequence: TGCAGTGCTAGAATATTGGGACAGGGCTATGGCTACACCTTC. Protein: CSARILGQGYGYTF.

The gene calls are TRBV2 and TRBJ1-2; 8 nucleotides align to TRBD1. J gave up 3 bases and V 5 bases, and 5 bases lay outside the gene matches. The CDR3 is 14 amino acids. Germline assignment: CDR1 SNHLY and CDR2 FYNNEI. CDR3 residues: CASSFRGRDYGYTF. CDR3 coding DNA: TGTGCCAGCAGTTTCAGGGGGCGCGACTATGGCTACACCTTC. The full variable domain, in which reference TRBV2 and TRBJ1-2 provide the parts outside the CDR3, is EPEVTQTPSHQVTQMGQEVILRCVPISNHLYFYWYRQILGQKVEFLVSFYNNEISEKSEIFDDQFSVERPDGSNFTLKIRSTKLEDSAMYFCASSFRGRDYGYTFGSGTRLTVV.

There are a few counts of this clonotype. This chain connects TRBV5-1 to TRBJ2-1; D possibly corresponds to TRBD1 (6 bases). Germline V gives CDR1 SGHRS, CDR2 YFSETQ. The V gene lost 0 bases and the J gene lost 8 bases, with 18 bases spanning the gap. This CDR3 contains 16 residues. DNA for the CDR3: TGCGCCAGCAGCTTGGTGTTGGCACAGGGTCTGGATGAGCAGTTCTTC. This sequence encodes CASSLVLAQGLDEQFF.

This clonotype was picked up a small number of times. CDR3: CASIPPGARADTQYF. For the CDR3, the DNA is TGTGCCAGCATCCCTCCGGGAGCTCGGGCAGATACGCAGTATTTT. J is TRBJ2-3 and V is TRBV6-1; TRBD2 is a possible D gene (6 bases). The CDR3 runs to 15 residues. Germline V gene data show CDR1 as MNHNS and CDR2 as SASEGT. Between the trimmed V and J ends, which lost 7 bases and 4 bases, there was a span of 18 bases.

This clonotype appeared a few times. CDR3 loop: CAIAGGQVVDTQYF. The DNA for the CDR3 is TGTGCCATCGCCGGGGGACAGGTAGTAGATACGCAGTATTTT. The V gene is TRBV28, the J gene TRBJ2-3; 8 bases line up with TRBD1. V was pared by 10 bases and J by 5 bases, with 11 bases of the junction left unmatched. CDR1 MDHEN and CDR2 SYDVKM come from the germline V gene. The CDR3 covers 14 residues.

This clonotype occurred many times. The chain couples TRBV2 to TRBJ1-2; TRBD1 might be the D (5 bases). Trimming stripped 5 bases from V and 4 bases from J, with 14 bases between. Germline V CDR1 and CDR2: SNHLY, FYNNEI. The CDR3 has 14 residues. Here the CDR3 reads CASSPYGALYGYTF. The CDR3 DNA reads TGTGCCAGCAGTCCTTATGGGGCCCTCTATGGCTACACCTTC.

This clonotype was found a few times. The chain joins TRBV7-3 to TRBJ2-1; D is perhaps TRBD1 (6 bases). V lost 0 bases, J lost 8 bases, and 14 bases lay in between. Germline CDR1 and CDR2: SGHTA and FQGTGA. The CDR3 consists of 15 residues. The CDR3 DNA sequence: TGTGCCAGCAGCTTAACAGGGGGTTCAAGGGATGAGCAGTTCTTC. Amino acid sequence: CASSLTGGSRDEQFF.

CDR3 in amino acids: CASKTGISGETQYF. The CDR3 nucleotides read TGTGCCAGCAAGACCGGCATATCGGGAGAGACCCAGTACTTC. The chain couples TRBV6-6 to TRBJ2-5, with no clear D. This CDR3 comprises 14 residues. CDR1 and CDR2 from the germline V gene are MNHNY and SVGAGI (reference sequence). Between the trimmed V and J ends, which lost 7 bases and 4 bases, there was a span of 16 bases.

V and J are TRBV6-2 or TRBV6-3 and TRBJ2-7; a possible D gene is TRBD2 (6 bases). Germline V lookup: CDR1 MNHEY, CDR2 SVGEGT. The CDR3 contains 16 residues. V was pared by 6 bases and J by 4 bases, with 22 bases between. The CDR3 bases are TGTGCCAGCAGACCAGACGGAGGGGCAGAGGCGTACGAGCAGTACTTC. Translating it yields CASRPDGGAEAYEQYF.

This clonotype was counted a few times. The genes are TRBV28 and TRBJ1-2; 8 bases match TRBD1. CDR3 length: 16 residues. The trim removed 4 bases at V and 6 bases at J, leaving 13 bases unmatched. CDR1 is MDHEN, CDR2 SYDVKM, per germline. This CDR3 is CASSWAPFQGAHGYTF. CDR3 nucleotide sequence: TGTGCCAGCAGTTGGGCCCCATTTCAGGGGGCGCATGGCTACACCTTC.

J is TRBJ2-2 and V is TRBV13, with D maybe TRBD2 (6 bases). The CDR3 runs 16 residues. Trimming took off 4 bases at V and 1 base at J, with 13 bases between the two ends. CDR1 and CDR2 from the germline V gene are PRHDT and FYEKMQ (reference sequence). The CDR3 region has the DNA TGTGCCAGCAGCTCTAGACTAGACCTGAACACCGGGGAGCTGTTTTTT. It specifies CASSSRLDLNTGELFF. Variable domain in full (rest from reference TRBV13 and TRBJ2-2): AAGVIQSPRHLIKEKRETATLKCYPIPRHDTVYWYQQGPGQDPQFLISFYEKMQSDKGSIPDRFSAQQFSDYHSELNMSSLELGDSALYFCASSSRLDLNTGELFFGEGSRLTVL.

There are a few counts of this clonotype. V and J are TRBV9 and TRBJ2-5; D is possibly TRBD2 (5 bases). This CDR3 has 14 amino acids. CDR1 and CDR2 (germline): SGDLS, YYNGEE. Trimming took 1 base from V and 7 from J, leaving 14 bases between them. For the CDR3, the DNA is TGTGCCAGCAGCGTAAATACAATTGCGGGGACCCAGTACTTC. It yields the protein CASSVNTIAGTQYF.

This clonotype appeared a few times. The chain joins TRBV9 to TRBJ2-3; 9 positions agree with TRBD2. The CDR3 has 18 amino acids. Trimming cost V 3 bases and J 4 bases; bases outside gene matches: 15. Germline V gene sequence: CDR1 SGDLS, CDR2 YYNGEE. In DNA, the CDR3 is TGTGCCAGCAGCGCCCGCATGTCCTTAGCGGGGGAAGCAGATACGCAGTATTTT. It specifies CASSARMSLAGEADTQYF.

The chain is built from TRBV5-5 and TRBJ1-4, with a possible D match to TRBD1 (6 bases). V was shortened by 5 bases and J by 2 bases, with 13 bases between the two germline ends. CDR1 is SGHKS, CDR2 YYEKEE, per germline (reference sequence). CDR3 size: 15 residues. The CDR3 spells CASRRNRATNEKLFF. The CDR3 DNA reads as TGTGCCAGCAGAAGAAACAGGGCTACTAATGAAAAACTGTTTTTT.

The chain links TRBV10-3 to TRBJ1-1; no firm D call. Germline V gives CDR1 ENHRY, CDR2 SYGVKD. V was pared by 8 bases and J by 3 bases, with 13 bases between. CDR3 length equals 13 residues. The CDR3 bases are TGTGCCATCCGGGAGGCGATGGACACTGAAGCTTTCTTT. This translates into CAIREAMDTEAFF.

V gene TRBV2 combines with J gene TRBJ2-1; D not resolved. The CDR3 is 13 amino acids. V lost 3 bases and J lost 5, with 8 bases in between. CDR1 SNHLY and CDR2 FYNNEI come from the germline V gene. The CDR3 nucleotides read TGTGCCAGCAGTGAGGGCAGGAACAATGAGCAGTTCTTC. It yields the protein CASSEGRNNEQFF.

The rearrangement joins TRBV6-5 to TRBJ1-2; 7 bases are a match to TRBD1. Per germline, CDR1 MNHEY and CDR2 SVGAGI. J was trimmed by 2 bases and V by 0 bases; bases with no gene match: 3. The CDR3 consists of 15 residues. CDR3 protein: CASSYSRGGNYGYTF. Written as DNA, the CDR3 is TGTGCCAGCAGTTACTCCAGGGGGGGAAACTATGGCTACACCTTC.